This TCR beta chain was sequenced in a study of T cell responses to AZD1222 COVID-19 vaccine. Study-level results: Recipients of AZD1222 seropositive at baseline numbered only 6 or 7. The CD4 TCRs associated with vaccination extended across spike and predominated at 160-218 and 743-854. Receipt of two AZD1222 doses was followed by a rise in Spike-specific TCR breadth and depth. White British people made up most donors, females outnumbered males, and clonal diversity was possibly underestimated.

The protocol was immunoSEQ multiplex PCR, while the TCRdb copy is restricted to in-frame clones and leaves out a portion. The table lists 100,000 to 150,000 clones, around 90% of them singletons. This CDR3 is built from 15 residues. Germline V gene data show CDR1 as SGHNT and CDR2 as YENEEA. V was cut by 3 bases and J by 6 bases, with 12 bases left in between. Of note for this clone: Its antigen is undetermined.

The clonotype originates from an adult who received the AZD1222 COVID-19 vaccine. The sample was peripheral blood, taken 28 days after the second AZD1222 dose. V gene TRBV11-3 combines with J gene TRBJ1-6, with D possibly being TRBD1 (5 bases). In DNA, the CDR3 is TGTGCCAGCAGCTTTAGGGGCCAGCTTAATTCACCCCTCCACTTT. This sequence encodes CASSFRGQLNSPLHF.